Each of the 5 T cell receptor beta chains below was sequenced from the same sample in a study of identical twins. TCRdb analysed the 5' RACE reads with MiXCR anew, one entry per CDR3 protein. The sample has 450,000 or so distinct CDR3 sequences, around 15% seen once; the top ten hold more than 0.8%. These data also formed part of another study, on yellow fever vaccine responses in identical twins.

Sequences were obtained from CD4+ T cells sorted from blood. These TCRs come from a woman between 18 and 29 years old in good health.

This clonotype was seen only a few times. The J gene is TRBJ2-7, the V gene TRBV5-5; D remains ambiguous. CDR1 and CDR2 (germline): SGHKS, YYEKEE (reference sequence). The V end was cut by 0 bases, the J end by 2 bases, with 12 bases between. The CDR3 is 15 amino acids. CDR3 loop: CASSLAPTSTYEQYF. The CDR3 region has the DNA TGTGCCAGCAGCTTGGCCCCGACATCTACCTACGAGCAGTACTTC. Looking up the rest from reference TRBV5-5 and TRBJ2-7 gives the full variable domain: DAGVTQSPTHLIKTRGQQVTLRCSPISGHKSVSWYQQVLGQGPQFIFQYYEKEERGRGNFPDRFSARQFPNYSSELNVNALLLGDSALYLCASSLAPTSTYEQYFGPGTRLTVT.

In its sample, this clonotype was seen a few times. The V and J genes are TRBV12-3 or TRBV12-4 and TRBJ1-6; tentative D call: TRBD1 (5 bases). This CDR3 is built from 13 residues. V lost 3 bases and J lost 7, with 7 bases in between. The CDR3 DNA sequence: TGTGCCAGCAGTTTGCGGGACAATTCACCCCTCCACTTT. Translated: CASSLRDNSPLHF.

The DNA for the CDR3 is TGTGCCAGCAGTTACGGCAAGGGGGCCGGCGAGCAGTACTTC. Encoded protein: CASSYGKGAGEQYF. The chain joins TRBV6-2 or TRBV6-3 to TRBJ2-7; the match to TRBD1 covers 7 bases. Germline CDR1 is MNHEY and CDR2 is SVGEGT. V was clipped by 2 bases and J by 6 bases; unmatched bases: 7. This CDR3 region has 14 residues.

This chain uses TRBV3-1 with TRBJ1-1; D is undetermined. Germline V gene lookup returns CDR1 LGHDT and CDR2 YNNKEL (reference sequence). The CDR3 spans 16 residues. V lost 4 bases and J lost 1, with 16 bases in between. The CDR3 region has the DNA TGTGCCAGCAGCCGAGGGAGTAGGCCCCGGAACACTGAAGCTTTCTTT. It is translated as CASSRGSRPRNTEAFF.

This chain joins TRBV28 and TRBJ2-1, with D perhaps TRBD1 (5 bases). Germline-derived CDR1 and CDR2 are MDHEN and SYDVKM. The CDR3 length is 16 residues. V was pared by 5 bases and J by 9 bases, with 23 bases between. In DNA, the CDR3 is TGTGCCAGCAGTCCCATACACAGGCACTCCACGGGTGAGCAGTTCTTC. Encoded protein: CASSPIHRHSTGEQFF.